Listed below are T cell receptor beta chains from one sample, sequenced in a study of response to subunit inactivated influenza vaccine. TCRdb analysed the RT-PCR reads with MiXCR anew, one entry per CDR3 protein. The sample lists roughly 460,000 distinct CDR3 sequences; roughly 9.7% were seen once. Sequencing used PBMCs from blood, obtained about 40 days after vaccination. The receptor source for this set is a man aged 45-60 years who received an inactivated influenza vaccine. Both conserved end residues are part of each CDR3. Fields, in order: D gene, V gene, clone size, CDR3 length, J gene, CDR3 DNA, CDR3 protein. The D gene is left open where the match is weak. Clone size is shown for a subset of rows, as once, few, many or a class of expanded clone.

d_call: TRBD2; v_call: TRBV10-3; clone_size: -; cdr3_length: 17; j_call: TRBJ2-2; cdr3_nt: TGTGCCATCAGTCCCGGGACTAGCATTTCGAACACCGGGGAGCTGTTTTTT; cdr3_aa: CAISPGTSISNTGELFF
d_call: -; v_call: TRBV20-1; clone_size: many; cdr3_length: 14; j_call: TRBJ2-5; cdr3_nt: TGCAGTGCCTCCAGAGTAGGGGCGCAAGAGACCCAGTACTTC; cdr3_aa: CSASRVGAQETQYF
d_call: -; v_call: TRBV11-1; clone_size: -; cdr3_length: 15; j_call: TRBJ2-3; cdr3_nt: TGTGCCAGCAGCCAGCGGGCAGGAGGTATAGATACGCAGTATTTT; cdr3_aa: CASSQRAGGIDTQYF
d_call: -; v_call: TRBV12-3/TRBV12-4; clone_size: few; cdr3_length: 14; j_call: TRBJ2-7; cdr3_nt: TGTGCCAGCAGCAAAACGGGACGGTACTACGAGCAGTACTTC; cdr3_aa: CASSKTGRYYEQYF
d_call: -; v_call: TRBV20-1; clone_size: -; cdr3_length: 13; j_call: TRBJ2-2; cdr3_nt: TGCAGTGATAGAGATGGGGATACCGGGGAGCTGTTTTTT; cdr3_aa: CSDRDGDTGELFF
d_call: -; v_call: TRBV5-1; clone_size: many; cdr3_length: 15; j_call: TRBJ2-4; cdr3_nt: TGCGCCAGCAGCTTGGGACAGGATGCCAAAAACATTCAGTACTTC; cdr3_aa: CASSLGQDAKNIQYF
d_call: -; v_call: TRBV7-8; clone_size: many; cdr3_length: 14; j_call: TRBJ2-3; cdr3_nt: TGTGCCAGCAGCTCCTCACCCCCGCAAGATACGCAGTATTTT; cdr3_aa: CASSSSPPQDTQYF
d_call: TRBD1; v_call: TRBV12-3/TRBV12-4; clone_size: few; cdr3_length: 14; j_call: TRBJ1-4; cdr3_nt: TGTGCCAGCAGGACAGGGACGTTTGATGAAAAACTGTTTTTT; cdr3_aa: CASRTGTFDEKLFF
d_call: TRBD2; v_call: TRBV29-1; clone_size: -; cdr3_length: 14; j_call: TRBJ2-1; cdr3_nt: TGCAGCGGGATCACTAGCGGGGGCCACAATGAGCAGTTCTTC; cdr3_aa: CSGITSGGHNEQFF
d_call: -; v_call: TRBV5-1; clone_size: many; cdr3_length: 13; j_call: TRBJ2-7; cdr3_nt: TGCGCCAGCAGCCCGGACGTCGTCTACGAGCAGTACTTC; cdr3_aa: CASSPDVVYEQYF
d_call: -; v_call: TRBV20-1; clone_size: few; cdr3_length: 14; j_call: TRBJ1-6; cdr3_nt: TGCAGTGCTAGTAATCAAAACCAGAATTCACCCCTCCACTTT; cdr3_aa: CSASNQNQNSPLHF
d_call: -; v_call: TRBV11-2; clone_size: -; cdr3_length: 15; j_call: TRBJ2-3; cdr3_nt: TGTGCCAGCAGCCGCCGGACTCATGGGGAAGATACGCAGTATTTT; cdr3_aa: CASSRRTHGEDTQYF
d_call: -; v_call: TRBV12-3/TRBV12-4; clone_size: few; cdr3_length: 13; j_call: TRBJ1-2; cdr3_nt: TGTGCCAGCAGTTTCTCCAGGAACTATGGCTACACCTTC; cdr3_aa: CASSFSRNYGYTF
d_call: -; v_call: TRBV7-2; clone_size: -; cdr3_length: 14; j_call: TRBJ1-2; cdr3_nt: TGTGCCAGCAGCTGGACCGGACCGGGCTATGGCTACACCTTC; cdr3_aa: CASSWTGPGYGYTF
d_call: -; v_call: TRBV5-4; clone_size: few; cdr3_length: 15; j_call: TRBJ1-6; cdr3_nt: TGTGCCAGCAGCCTTGGAGGGGCGCGCAATTCACCCCTCCACTTT; cdr3_aa: CASSLGGARNSPLHF
d_call: TRBD2; v_call: TRBV6-5; clone_size: -; cdr3_length: 19; j_call: TRBJ2-3; cdr3_nt: TGTGCCAGCAGTTTGGGGGGTGGACTAGCTGTCCCTAGCACAGATACGCAGTATTTT; cdr3_aa: CASSLGGGLAVPSTDTQYF
d_call: TRBD2; v_call: TRBV28; clone_size: -; cdr3_length: 15; j_call: TRBJ2-1; cdr3_nt: TGTGCCAGCAGTTTGCTAGCGGGGGGGGTCTATGAGCAGTTCTTC; cdr3_aa: CASSLLAGGVYEQFF
d_call: TRBD1; v_call: TRBV2; clone_size: -; cdr3_length: 14; j_call: TRBJ2-5; cdr3_nt: TGTGCCAGCATCGAACAGGGGAGCGGAGAGACCCAGTACTTC; cdr3_aa: CASIEQGSGETQYF
d_call: -; v_call: TRBV10-2; clone_size: -; cdr3_length: 16; j_call: TRBJ2-1; cdr3_nt: TGCGCCAGCAGTGGTGTAGACGACAACTCCTACAATGAGCAGTTCTTC; cdr3_aa: CASSGVDDNSYNEQFF